This TCR beta chain was identified in a study of blood T cell repertoires in COVID-19 (TCRdb year 2020). In the study overall: The collaborator samples originated in the United States, Italy and Spain and spanned the acute and convalescent phases of COVID-19. The prospective study material was composed of cDNA or gDNA derived from T cells, B-cell-depleted T cells, or PBMCs. The dataset comprised deeply sampled blood TCRbeta repertoires from subjects exposed to, actively infected with, or recovered from COVID-19. The repertoires were made available in a free public database intended to serve as a resource for research on the immune response to SARS-CoV-2. The samples were drawn from the first 160 participants of the ongoing ImmuneRACE study and from some 1,300 subjects provided by 6 global collaborators. The sample metadata nearly always contained a de-identified subject ID, COVID-19 status, age in years and sex. HLA class I and class II types, where available, came from metadata supplied by the sample provider rather than from assay-based typing.

Here is what the overall study found, with its caveats: Clinical and demographic metadata were provided uncurated, with the amount varying by source and participant.

The collaborating institutions used their own protocols to collect whole blood in K2EDTA tubes. For TCRbeta analysis, collaborators shipped samples in one of three forms: frozen whole blood, isolated PBMCs, or DNA extracted from either of those sample types. On this clone: Its antigen target is currently unknown. Base quality data are lacking; no much larger clone is found one base away.

Sequences SGHAT (CDR1) and FQNNGV (CDR2) are obtained from the germline V gene. A distance of 11 bases separates the germline ends of V and J, which lose 0 bases and 5 bases respectively. The CDR3 spans 15 residues, from the cysteine through the phenylalanine. This entry keeps only the CDR3 DNA: 45 bases, framed from base 1. TCRbeta CDR3 regions were amplified from genomic DNA by means of the immunoSEQ Assay, a bias-controlled multiplex PCR. Processing in the source paper ran as follows. The number of nucleated cells in each sample was estimated by amplification of reference gene primers within the assay. Sequence reads were collapsed and filtered to measure the absolute abundance of every unique TCRbeta CDR3 rearrangement. For each sample, productive Simpson clonality was calculated as the square root of Simpson's diversity index over productive rearrangements. Not all clones reach the TCRdb copy of this immuneACCESS table, which keeps in-frame sequences only. Checked studies attribute under half of the gap to unresolved V genes and leave the rest unexplained. That table is the source of V, J and clone size, and D and trimming were worked out from the DNA. Within this sample are about 150,000 clones, with more than 80% of them counted one time only. Jointly, the top ten make up about 2% of the sample.

The chain was built from TRBV11-2 and TRBJ2-1; TRBD1 could be the D gene, as 6 bases match. The sample comprised peripheral blood. The sequence came from a man in his 70s with acute or convalescent COVID-19. The bases read TGTGCCAGCAGCTTAGACCCGGGACACGACAATGAGCAGTTCTTC. It specifies CASSLDPGHDNEQFF.